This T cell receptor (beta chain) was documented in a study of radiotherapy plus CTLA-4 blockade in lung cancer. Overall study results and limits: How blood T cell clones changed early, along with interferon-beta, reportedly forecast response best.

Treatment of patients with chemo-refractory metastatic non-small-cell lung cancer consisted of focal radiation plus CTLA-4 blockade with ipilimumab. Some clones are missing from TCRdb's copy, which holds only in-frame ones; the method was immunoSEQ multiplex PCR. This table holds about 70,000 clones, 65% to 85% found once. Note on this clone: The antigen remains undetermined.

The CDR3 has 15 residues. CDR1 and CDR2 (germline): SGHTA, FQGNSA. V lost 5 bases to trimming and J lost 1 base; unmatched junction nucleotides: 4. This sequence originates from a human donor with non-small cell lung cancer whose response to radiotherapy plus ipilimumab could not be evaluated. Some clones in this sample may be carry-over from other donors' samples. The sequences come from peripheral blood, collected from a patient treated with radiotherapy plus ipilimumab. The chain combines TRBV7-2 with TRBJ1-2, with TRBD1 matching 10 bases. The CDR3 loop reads CASSVGQGVNYGYTF. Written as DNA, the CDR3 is TGTGCCAGCAGCGTAGGACAGGGGGTTAACTATGGCTACACCTTC.